This is a list of T cell receptor beta chains from one sample in a study of blood T cell repertoires in COVID-19. Libraries were prepared by immunoSEQ multiplex PCR; TCRdb keeps only in-frame clonotypes and omits some of them. The table lists roughly 150,000 clones, about 80% of them singletons. The specimen was peripheral blood. The receptors were sampled from a man aged 60 to 75 with acute or convalescent COVID-19. Both conserved end residues are part of each CDR3. Fields, in order: J gene, D gene, clone size, V gene, CDR3 protein, CDR3 DNA. The D gene is left open where the match is weak. The size field is filled for only some rows; it gives once, few, many or a size class.

TRBJ2-5,-,-,TRBV10-1,CASSVDSEQETQYF,TGCGCCAGCAGTGTAGACAGCGAGCAAGAGACCCAGTACTTC
TRBJ1-4,-,-,TRBV5-1,CASSSGGLATNEKLFF,TGCGCCAGCAGCTCGGGGGGTCTTGCAACTAATGAAAAACTGTTTTTT
TRBJ1-2,TRBD1,-,TRBV5-6,CASSFDRGSGGYTF,TGTGCCAGCAGCTTCGACAGGGGATCAGGGGGCTACACCTTC
TRBJ1-4,-,-,TRBV5-8,CASSSGDAATNEKLFF,TGTGCCAGCAGCTCCGGGGATGCTGCAACTAATGAAAAACTGTTTTTT
TRBJ2-5,TRBD2,-,TRBV6-1,CASSEVIEGTSPQYF,TGTGCCAGCAGTGAAGTTATTGAGGGGACTAGTCCCCAGTACTTC
TRBJ2-3,TRBD1,-,TRBV5-1,CASSLRDREADTQYF,TGCGCCAGCAGCCTCCGGGACAGGGAGGCAGATACGCAGTATTTT
TRBJ1-6,TRBD1,-,TRBV7-2,CASSFDRDRASPLHF,TGTGCCAGCAGCTTCGACCGGGACAGGGCTTCACCCCTCCACTTT
TRBJ2-2,-,-,TRBV11-2,CASSLDQGTGELFF,TGTGCCAGCAGCTTAGACCAGGGGACCGGGGAGCTGTTTTTT
TRBJ1-5,TRBD1,-,TRBV6-5,CASSPGTGRTQPQHF,TGTGCCAGCAGTCCCGGGACAGGGCGGACTCAGCCCCAGCATTTT
TRBJ1-2,TRBD1,-,TRBV6-1,CASSETGTGFHYSYGYTF,TGTGCCAGCAGCGAAACCGGGACAGGGTTTCACTATAGCTATGGCTACACCTTC
TRBJ2-7,TRBD2,-,TRBV5-5,CASSLGLAVPRAYEQYF,TGTGCCAGCAGCTTGGGACTAGCGGTTCCTAGGGCCTACGAGCAGTACTTC
TRBJ2-7,-,-,TRBV11-2,CASSTSRGRGSYEQYF,TGTGCCAGCAGCACTAGTAGAGGCAGGGGTTCCTACGAGCAGTACTTC
TRBJ1-1,-,-,TRBV6-5,CASRTSGVWNTEAFF,TGTGCCAGCAGGACCTCAGGGGTGTGGAACACTGAAGCTTTCTTT
TRBJ2-1,-,-,TRBV4-3,CASSQESRVGNEQFF,TGCGCCAGCAGCCAAGAGTCCAGGGTAGGAAATGAGCAGTTCTTC
TRBJ2-2,-,few,TRBV19,CASSISRASGELFF,TGTGCCAGTAGTATATCCAGGGCCAGCGGGGAGCTGTTTTTT
TRBJ2-7,TRBD1,-,TRBV3-1/TRBV3-2,CASSPQGSQGEQYF,TGTGCCAGCAGCCCACAGGGGTCCCAGGGCGAGCAGTACTTC
TRBJ2-1,-,-,TRBV9,CASSDLQAYNEQFF,TGTGCCAGCAGCGACCTCCAGGCCTACAATGAGCAGTTCTTC
TRBJ2-6,-,once,TRBV4-3,CASSQYRAGANVLTF,TGCGCCAGCAGCCAATACAGGGCTGGGGCCAACGTCCTGACTTTC
TRBJ2-5,TRBD2,-,TRBV3-1/TRBV3-2,CASSHPGLRGGGTQYF,TGTGCCAGCAGCCACCCCGGGTTGCGGGGGGGCGGGACCCAGTACTTC
TRBJ2-1,TRBD1,few,TRBV27,CASSPGTGGSYNEQFF,TGTGCCAGCAGCCCAGGGACAGGGGGCTCCTACAATGAGCAGTTCTTC
TRBJ2-5,-,-,TRBV7-3,CASSPENQETQYF,TGTGCCAGCAGCCCCGAGAACCAAGAGACCCAGTACTTC
TRBJ1-2,-,few,TRBV2,CASSETDRDYGYTF,TGTGCCAGCAGTGAAACGGATCGGGACTATGGCTACACCTTC
TRBJ1-3,-,-,TRBV3-1/TRBV3-2,CASSQNQARTLYF,TGTGCCAGCAGCCAAAATCAGGCCAGAACCTTATATTTT
TRBJ1-2,-,-,TRBV3-1/TRBV3-2,CASSDNQGLGYTF,TGTGCCAGCAGCGACAACCAGGGGCTTGGCTACACCTTC
TRBJ1-5,-,-,TRBV4-1,CASSQEERGQPQHF,TGCGCCAGCAGCCAAGAAGAAAGAGGTCAGCCCCAGCATTTT
TRBJ2-7,TRBD1,-,TRBV6-6,CASSGQGGGTYEQYF,TGTGCCAGCAGTGGACAGGGTGGCGGAACCTACGAGCAGTACTTC
TRBJ2-5,TRBD1,-,TRBV11-1,CASSLDREETQYF,TGTGCCAGCAGCTTGGACAGGGAAGAGACCCAGTACTTC
TRBJ2-5,-,-,TRBV7-8,CASSLGSRGETQYF,TGTGCCAGCAGCTTAGGGAGTAGGGGAGAGACCCAGTACTTC
TRBJ2-7,TRBD1,-,TRBV29-1,CSVAGQGNYEQYF,TGCAGCGTTGCGGGACAGGGTAACTACGAGCAGTACTTC
TRBJ1-2,-,-,TRBV5-4,CASSLTGINYGYTF,TGTGCCAGCAGCTTGACAGGGATTAACTATGGCTACACCTTC
TRBJ2-1,-,-,TRBV2,CASSEPVTYNEQFF,TGTGCCAGCAGTGAACCCGTAACCTACAATGAGCAGTTCTTC
TRBJ2-6,-,-,TRBV30,CAWAGGETGANVLTF,TGTGCCTGGGCCGGAGGAGAGACTGGGGCCAACGTCCTGACTTTC
TRBJ2-2,TRBD2,-,TRBV9,CASSPSGLALNTGELFF,TGTGCCAGCAGCCCCTCCGGACTAGCTCTCAACACCGGGGAGCTGTTTTTT
TRBJ2-1,TRBD1,few,TRBV5-1,CASSPRTGSNEQFF,TGCGCCAGCTCTCCCAGGACAGGCAGCAATGAGCAGTTCTTC
TRBJ2-1,-,few,TRBV24-1,CATSGPFREQFF,TGTGCCACCAGTGGTCCCTTCCGGGAGCAGTTCTTC
TRBJ1-2,TRBD1,-,TRBV5-1,CASSLEGAANYGYTF,TGCGCCAGCAGTCTGGAGGGGGCCGCTAACTATGGCTACACCTTC
TRBJ2-5,-,few,TRBV19,CASSIGGGPPETQYF,TGTGCCAGTAGTATCGGCGGGGGCCCCCCAGAGACCCAGTACTTC
TRBJ2-3,TRBD2,-,TRBV5-6,CASSLRLAGSSTDTQYF,TGTGCCAGCAGCTTGCGACTAGCGGGCTCTAGCACAGATACGCAGTATTTT
TRBJ1-3,-,-,TRBV5-1,CASSLGQKGNTIYF,TGCGCCAGCAGCTTGGGACAGAAGGGGAACACCATATATTTT
TRBJ1-5,-,-,TRBV6-2/TRBV6-3,CASSHRLAGAQPQHF,TGTGCCAGCAGTCACCGGTTGGCAGGGGCTCAGCCCCAGCATTTT
TRBJ2-5,TRBD1,few,TRBV5-4,CASSLGTGKETQYF,TGTGCCAGCAGCTTGGGGACAGGGAAAGAGACCCAGTACTTC
TRBJ1-2,-,-,TRBV6-4,CASSASGGDYGYTF,TGTGCCAGCAGTGCTTCGGGGGGAGACTATGGCTACACCTTC
TRBJ2-6,-,-,TRBV9,CASSAFTISGANVLTF,TGTGCCAGCAGCGCCTTTACTATCTCTGGGGCCAACGTCCTGACTTTC
TRBJ1-6,-,-,TRBV4-1,CASSQWDFQISYNSPLHF,TGCGCCAGCAGCCAGTGGGACTTCCAGATCTCCTATAATTCACCCCTCCACTTT
TRBJ1-6,TRBD1,-,TRBV7-2,CASSVDRGPGNSPLHF,TGTGCCAGCAGCGTCGACAGGGGCCCTGGGAATTCACCCCTCCACTTT
TRBJ1-1,TRBD1,-,TRBV5-4,CASSQYGQGSTEAFF,TGTGCCAGCAGCCAATATGGACAGGGAAGCACTGAAGCTTTCTTT
TRBJ1-4,-,few,TRBV6-5,CASSYSDRRNEKLFF,TGTGCCAGCAGTTACTCCGACAGGAGAAATGAAAAACTGTTTTTT
TRBJ1-1,TRBD1,-,TRBV3-1/TRBV3-2,CASSQDRGSGGAFF,TGTGCCAGCAGCCAGGACAGGGGGAGTGGAGGAGCTTTCTTT
TRBJ2-7,-,-,TRBV19,CASSIRSGEQYF,TGTGCCAGTAGTATCAGATCGGGGGAGCAGTACTTC
TRBJ2-5,-,-,TRBV5-6,CASSFRDSTNQETQYF,TGTGCCAGCAGCTTCCGGGACTCAACAAACCAAGAGACCCAGTACTTC
TRBJ1-1,-,-,TRBV25-1,CASTGLYTEAFF,TGTGCCAGCACAGGGTTGTACACTGAAGCTTTCTTT
TRBJ1-2,-,-,TRBV3-1/TRBV3-2,CASSPTGLPDGYGYTF,TGTGCCAGCAGCCCGACGGGACTCCCAGACGGTTATGGCTACACCTTC
TRBJ2-1,-,-,TRBV5-1,CASSPDTQQFF,TGCGCCAGCAGCCCTGACACCCAGCAGTTCTTC
TRBJ1-1,TRBD1,-,TRBV7-3,CASSEGQGVGAFF,TGTGCCAGCAGCGAAGGACAGGGGGTCGGGGCTTTCTTT
TRBJ2-1,TRBD2,-,TRBV6-6,CASRLAGGENEQFF,TGTGCCAGCAGACTAGCGGGGGGGGAGAATGAGCAGTTCTTC
TRBJ1-4,-,-,TRBV7-9,CASSSLNTRTVGEKLFF,TGTGCCAGCAGCTCCTTAAATACCAGGACAGTGGGTGAAAAACTGTTTTTT